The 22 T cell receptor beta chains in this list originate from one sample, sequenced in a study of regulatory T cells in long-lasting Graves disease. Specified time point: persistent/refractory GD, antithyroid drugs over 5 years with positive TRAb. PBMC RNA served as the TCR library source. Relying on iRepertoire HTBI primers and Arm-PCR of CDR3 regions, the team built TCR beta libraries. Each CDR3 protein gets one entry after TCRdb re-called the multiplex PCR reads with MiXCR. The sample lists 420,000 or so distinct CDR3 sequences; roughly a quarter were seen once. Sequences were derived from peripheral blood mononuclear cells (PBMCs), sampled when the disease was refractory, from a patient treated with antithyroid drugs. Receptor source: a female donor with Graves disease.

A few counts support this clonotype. The CDR3 here is CASSLVHGNTEAFF. In DNA, the CDR3 is TGTGCCAGCAGCTTAGTTCACGGGAACACTGAAGCTTTCTTT. The chain uses TRBV7-2 and TRBJ1-1; unclear D gene. V was shortened by 1 base and J by 1 base, with 7 bases between the two germline ends. Germline CDR1 reads SGHTA; CDR2 reads FQGNSA. CDR3 length: 14 amino acids.

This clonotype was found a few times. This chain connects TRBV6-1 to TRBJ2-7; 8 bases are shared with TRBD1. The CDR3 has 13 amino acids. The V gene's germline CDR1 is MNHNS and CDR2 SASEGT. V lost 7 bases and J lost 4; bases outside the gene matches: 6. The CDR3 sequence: CASTDRVMYEQYF. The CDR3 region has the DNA TGTGCCAGCACGGACAGGGTAATGTACGAGCAGTACTTC.

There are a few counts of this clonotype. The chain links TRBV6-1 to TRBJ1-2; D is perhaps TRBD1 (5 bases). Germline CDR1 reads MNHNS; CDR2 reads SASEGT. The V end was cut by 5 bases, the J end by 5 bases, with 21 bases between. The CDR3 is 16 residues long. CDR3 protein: CASSLSLTDQLYGYTF. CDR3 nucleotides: TGTGCCAGCAGTCTGAGCTTGACAGACCAATTATATGGCTACACCTTC.

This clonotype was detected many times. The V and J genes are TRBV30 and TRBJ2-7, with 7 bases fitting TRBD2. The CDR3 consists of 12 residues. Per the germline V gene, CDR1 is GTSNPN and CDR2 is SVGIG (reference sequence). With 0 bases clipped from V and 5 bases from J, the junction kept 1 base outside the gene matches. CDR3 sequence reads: CAWSVRGDEQYF. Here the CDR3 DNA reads TGTGCCTGGAGTGTACGGGGGGACGAGCAGTACTTC.

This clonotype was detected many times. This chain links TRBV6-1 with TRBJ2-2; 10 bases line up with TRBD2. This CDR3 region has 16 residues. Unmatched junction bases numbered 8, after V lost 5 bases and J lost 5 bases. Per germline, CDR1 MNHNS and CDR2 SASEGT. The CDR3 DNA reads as TGTGCCAGCAGTACCTCTAGCGGGAGAGGTACCGGGGAGCTGTTTTTT. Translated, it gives CASSTSSGRGTGELFF.

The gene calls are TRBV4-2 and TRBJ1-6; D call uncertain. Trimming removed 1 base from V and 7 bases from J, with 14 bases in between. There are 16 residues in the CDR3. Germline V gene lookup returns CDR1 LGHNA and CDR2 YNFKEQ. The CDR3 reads CASSQVTGQDNSPLHF. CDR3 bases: TGTGCCAGCAGCCAAGTTACCGGGCAGGACAATTCACCCCTCCACTTT.

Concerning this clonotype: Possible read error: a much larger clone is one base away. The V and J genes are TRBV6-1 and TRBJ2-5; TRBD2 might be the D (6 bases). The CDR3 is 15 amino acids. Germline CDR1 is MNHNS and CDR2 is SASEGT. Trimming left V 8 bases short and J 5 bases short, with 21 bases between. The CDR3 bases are TGTGCCAGCGCCACGGGACGGAGGGCGTGGGAGACCCAGTACTTC. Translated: CASATGRRAWETQYF.

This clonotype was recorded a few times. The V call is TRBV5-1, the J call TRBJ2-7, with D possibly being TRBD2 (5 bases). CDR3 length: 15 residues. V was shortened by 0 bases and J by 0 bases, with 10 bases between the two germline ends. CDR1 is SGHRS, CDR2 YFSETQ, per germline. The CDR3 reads CASSLAGISSYEQYF. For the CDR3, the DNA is TGCGCCAGCAGCTTGGCGGGGATTAGCTCCTACGAGCAGTACTTC. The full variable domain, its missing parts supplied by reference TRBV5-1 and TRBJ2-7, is KAGVTQTPRYLIKTRGQQVTLSCSPISGHRSVSWYQQTPGQGLQFLFEYFSETQRNKGNFPGRFSGRQFSNSRSEMNVSTLELGDSALYLCASSLAGISSYEQYFGPGTRLTVT.

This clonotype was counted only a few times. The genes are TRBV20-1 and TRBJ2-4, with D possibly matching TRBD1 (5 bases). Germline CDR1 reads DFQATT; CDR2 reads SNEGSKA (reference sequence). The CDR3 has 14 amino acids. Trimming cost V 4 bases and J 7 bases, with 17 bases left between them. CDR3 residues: CSATYSGKGNIQYF. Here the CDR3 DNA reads TGCAGTGCTACCTACTCAGGGAAGGGGAACATTCAGTACTTC.

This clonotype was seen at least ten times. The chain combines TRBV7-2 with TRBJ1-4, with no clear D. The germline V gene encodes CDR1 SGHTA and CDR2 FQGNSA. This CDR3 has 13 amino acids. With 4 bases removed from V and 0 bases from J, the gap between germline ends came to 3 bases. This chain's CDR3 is CASSSTTNEKLFF. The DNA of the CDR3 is TGTGCCAGCAGCTCAACAACTAATGAAAAACTGTTTTTT.

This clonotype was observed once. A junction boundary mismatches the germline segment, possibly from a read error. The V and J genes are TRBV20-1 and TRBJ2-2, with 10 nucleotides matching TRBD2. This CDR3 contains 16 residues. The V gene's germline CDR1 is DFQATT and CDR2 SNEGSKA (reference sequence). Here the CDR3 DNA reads TGCAGTGCTGGAGATCCCCTAGCGGGAGACACCGGGGAGCTGTTTTTT. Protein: CSAGDPLAGDTGELFF.

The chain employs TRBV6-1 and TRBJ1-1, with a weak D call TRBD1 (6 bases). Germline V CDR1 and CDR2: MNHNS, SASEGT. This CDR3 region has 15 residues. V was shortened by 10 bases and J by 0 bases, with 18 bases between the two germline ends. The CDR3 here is CATRTRGEMNTEAFF. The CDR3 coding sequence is TGTGCCACCAGAACCAGGGGAGAAATGAACACTGAAGCTTTCTTT.

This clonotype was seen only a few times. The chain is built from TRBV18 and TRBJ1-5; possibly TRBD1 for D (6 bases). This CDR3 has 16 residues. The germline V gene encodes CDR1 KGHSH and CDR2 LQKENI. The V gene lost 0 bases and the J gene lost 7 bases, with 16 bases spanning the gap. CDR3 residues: CASSPPFRDTKQPQHF. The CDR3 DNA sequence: TGTGCCAGCTCACCACCGTTCAGGGACACTAAACAGCCCCAGCATTTT. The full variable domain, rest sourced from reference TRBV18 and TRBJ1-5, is NAGVMQNPRHLVRRRGQEARLRCSPMKGHSHVYWYRQLPEEGLKFMVYLQKENIIDESGMPKERFSAEFPKEGPSILRIQQVVRGDSAAYFCASSPPFRDTKQPQHFGDGTRLSIL.

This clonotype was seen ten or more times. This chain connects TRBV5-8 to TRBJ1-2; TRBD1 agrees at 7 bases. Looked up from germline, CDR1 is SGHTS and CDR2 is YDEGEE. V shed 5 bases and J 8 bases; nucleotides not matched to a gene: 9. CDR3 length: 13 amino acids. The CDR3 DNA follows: TGTGCCAGCAGGGAGAGACAGGGTTACGGCTACACCTTC. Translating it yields CASRERQGYGYTF.

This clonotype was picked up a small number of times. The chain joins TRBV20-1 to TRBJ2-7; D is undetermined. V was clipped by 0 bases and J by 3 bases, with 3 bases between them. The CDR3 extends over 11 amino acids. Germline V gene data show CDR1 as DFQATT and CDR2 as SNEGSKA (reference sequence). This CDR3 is CSARDNYEQYF. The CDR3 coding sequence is TGCAGTGCTAGAGATAACTACGAGCAGTACTTC.

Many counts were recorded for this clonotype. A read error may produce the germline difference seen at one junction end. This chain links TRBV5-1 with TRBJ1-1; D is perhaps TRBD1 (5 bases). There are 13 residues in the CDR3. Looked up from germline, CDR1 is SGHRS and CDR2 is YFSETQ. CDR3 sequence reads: CASSLEGSTEAFF. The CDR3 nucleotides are TGTGCCAGCAGCTTAGAGGGGAGCACTGAAGCTTTCTTT.

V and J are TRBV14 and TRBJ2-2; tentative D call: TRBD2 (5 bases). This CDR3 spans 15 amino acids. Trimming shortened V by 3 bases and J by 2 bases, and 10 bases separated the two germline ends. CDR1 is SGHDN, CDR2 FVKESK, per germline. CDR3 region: CASSHERTNTGELFF. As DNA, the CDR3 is TGTGCCAGCAGCCACGAGCGGACTAACACCGGGGAGCTGTTTTTT.

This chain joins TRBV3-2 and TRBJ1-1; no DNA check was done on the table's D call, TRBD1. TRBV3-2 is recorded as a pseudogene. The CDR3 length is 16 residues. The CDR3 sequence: CASSQGCGTGDTEAFF. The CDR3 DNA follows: TGTGCCAGCAGCCAAGGTTGTGGGACAGGGGACACTGAAGCTTTCTTT.

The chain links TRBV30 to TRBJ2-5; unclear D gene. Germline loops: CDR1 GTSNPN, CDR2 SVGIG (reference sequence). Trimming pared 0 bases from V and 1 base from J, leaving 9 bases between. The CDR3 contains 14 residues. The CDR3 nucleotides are TGTGCCTGGAGTGTACGGCGGCTCCAAGAGACCCAGTACTTC. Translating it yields CAWSVRRLQETQYF.

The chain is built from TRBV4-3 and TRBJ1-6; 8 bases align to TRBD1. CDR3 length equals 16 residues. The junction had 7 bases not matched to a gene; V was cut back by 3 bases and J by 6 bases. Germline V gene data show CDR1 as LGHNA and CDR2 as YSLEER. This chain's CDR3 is CASSQARDRINSPLHF. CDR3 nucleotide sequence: TGCGCCAGCAGCCAGGCCCGGGACAGGATTAATTCACCCCTCCACTTT.

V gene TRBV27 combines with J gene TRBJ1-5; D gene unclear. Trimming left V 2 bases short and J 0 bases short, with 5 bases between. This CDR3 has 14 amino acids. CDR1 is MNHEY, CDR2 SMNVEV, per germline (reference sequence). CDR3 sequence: CASSLSLSNQPQHF. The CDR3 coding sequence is TGTGCCAGCAGTTTAAGTCTTAGCAATCAGCCCCAGCATTTT.

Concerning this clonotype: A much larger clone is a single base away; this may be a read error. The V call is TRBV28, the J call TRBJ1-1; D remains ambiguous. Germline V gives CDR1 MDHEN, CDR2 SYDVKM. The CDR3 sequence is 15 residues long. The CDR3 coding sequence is TGTGCCAGCAGTTGGAGTAGGTGGGGAAACACTGAAGCTGTCTTT. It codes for CASSWSRWGNTEAVF.